This T cell receptor (beta chain) was sequenced for a study of T cells in Graves' hyperthyroidism and ophthalmopathy. This CDR3 contains 14 residues. Trimming left V 6 bases short and J 2 bases short, with 13 bases between. CDR1 MDHEN and CDR2 SYDVKM come from the germline V gene. Newly diagnosed hyperthyroidism patients aged 18 to 65 years had disease lasting under 2 months. This clonotype was picked up many times. RNA transcripts served as the template for amplifying TCR beta CDR3 regions. The HTBI primer set served for first-round RT-PCR of the TCR CDR3. TCRdb ran MiXCR on the multiplex PCR reads and lists one entry per CDR3 protein. This table holds about 720,000 distinct CDR3 sequences, over 15% found once.

The sequenced sample consisted of blood. The sequence derives from a man between 18 and 35 years old with Graves' hyperthyroidism. The chain uses TRBV28 and TRBJ2-5; a weak D match, TRBD1 (6 bases). CDR3 protein: CASSRLTGQETQYF. The CDR3 DNA sequence: TGTGCCAGCAGCCGTCTGACAGGTCAAGAGACCCAGTACTTC. The entire variable domain, with the rest obtained from reference TRBV28 and TRBJ2-5, is as follows: DVKVTQSSRYLVKRTGEKVFLECVQDMDHENMFWYRQDPGLGLRLIYFSYDVKMKEKGDIPEGYSVSREKKERFSLILESASTNQTSMYLCASSRLTGQETQYFGPGTRLLVL.